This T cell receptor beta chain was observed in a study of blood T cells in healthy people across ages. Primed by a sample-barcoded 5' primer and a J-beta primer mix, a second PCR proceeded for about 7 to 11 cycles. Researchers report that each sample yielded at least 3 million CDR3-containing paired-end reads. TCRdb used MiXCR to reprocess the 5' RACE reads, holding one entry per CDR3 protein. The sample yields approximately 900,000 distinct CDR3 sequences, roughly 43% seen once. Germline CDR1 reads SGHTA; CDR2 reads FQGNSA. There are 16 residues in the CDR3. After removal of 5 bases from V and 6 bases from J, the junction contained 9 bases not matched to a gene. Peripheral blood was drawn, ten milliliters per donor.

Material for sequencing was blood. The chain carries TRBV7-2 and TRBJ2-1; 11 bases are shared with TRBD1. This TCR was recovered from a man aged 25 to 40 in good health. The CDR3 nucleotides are TGTGCCAGCAGCCAACAGTCCGGGACAGGGGGCAATGAGCAGTTCTTC. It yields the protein CASSQQSGTGGNEQFF.